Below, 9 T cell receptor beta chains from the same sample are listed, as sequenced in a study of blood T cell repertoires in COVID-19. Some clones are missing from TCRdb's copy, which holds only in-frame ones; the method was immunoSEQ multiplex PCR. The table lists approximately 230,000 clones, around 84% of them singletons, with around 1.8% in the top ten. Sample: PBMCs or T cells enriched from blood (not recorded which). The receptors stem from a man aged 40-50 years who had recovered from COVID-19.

The CDR3 region has the DNA TGTGCCAGCAGCTCAGACAGGGGGCGAGAGAGGGGTCAGCCCCAGCATTTT. Its protein product is CASSSDRGRERGQPQHF. The V and J genes are TRBV7-8 and TRBJ1-5, with 10 bases that match TRBD1. The CDR3 loop spans 17 amino acids. CDR1 and CDR2 (germline): SGHVS, FQNEAQ. Trimming removed 4 bases from V and 6 bases from J; junction bases left unmatched: 12.

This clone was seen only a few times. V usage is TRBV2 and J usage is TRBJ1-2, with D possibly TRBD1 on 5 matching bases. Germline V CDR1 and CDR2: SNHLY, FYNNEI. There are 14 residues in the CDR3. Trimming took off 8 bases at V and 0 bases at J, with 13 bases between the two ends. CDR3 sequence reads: CASPRVRANYGYTF. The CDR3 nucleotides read TGTGCCAGCCCCAGGGTCCGGGCTAACTATGGCTACACCTTC.

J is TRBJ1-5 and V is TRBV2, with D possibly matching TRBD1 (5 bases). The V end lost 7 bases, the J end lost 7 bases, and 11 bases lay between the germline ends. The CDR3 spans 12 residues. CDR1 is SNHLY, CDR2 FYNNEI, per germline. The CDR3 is CASTYGGQPQHF. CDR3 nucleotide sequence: TGTGCCAGCACCTACGGGGGGCAGCCCCAGCATTTT.

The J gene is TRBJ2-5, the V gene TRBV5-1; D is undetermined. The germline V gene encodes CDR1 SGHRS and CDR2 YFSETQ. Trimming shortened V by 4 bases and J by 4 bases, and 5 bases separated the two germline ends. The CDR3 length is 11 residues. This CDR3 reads CASSQSETQYF. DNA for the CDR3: TGCGCCAGCAGCCAGTCAGAGACCCAGTACTTC. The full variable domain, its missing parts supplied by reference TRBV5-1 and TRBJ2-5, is KAGVTQTPRYLIKTRGQQVTLSCSPISGHRSVSWYQQTPGQGLQFLFEYFSETQRNKGNFPGRFSGRQFSNSRSEMNVSTLELGDSALYLCASSQSETQYFGPGTRLLVL.

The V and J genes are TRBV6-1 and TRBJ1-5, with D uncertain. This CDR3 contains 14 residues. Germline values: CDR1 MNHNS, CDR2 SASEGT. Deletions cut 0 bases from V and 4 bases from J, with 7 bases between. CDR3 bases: TGTGCCAGCAGTGAAGCGGGAGGGAATCAGCCCCAGCATTTT. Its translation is CASSEAGGNQPQHF.

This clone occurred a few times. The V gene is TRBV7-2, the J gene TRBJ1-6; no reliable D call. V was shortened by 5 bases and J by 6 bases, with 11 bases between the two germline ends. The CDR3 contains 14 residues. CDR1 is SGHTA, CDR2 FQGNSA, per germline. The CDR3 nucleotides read TGTGCCAGCAGCCCGCGGACTGCTAATTCACCCCTCCACTTT. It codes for CASSPRTANSPLHF.

The CDR3 protein is CASSDYGGEKLFF. The CDR3 coding sequence is TGTGCCAGCAGCGACTACGGGGGTGAAAAACTGTTTTTT. This chain joins TRBV2 and TRBJ1-4; D might be TRBD1 (5 bases). The V and J ends lost 6 bases and 7 bases respectively, with 12 bases between them. Germline V gene sequence: CDR1 SNHLY, CDR2 FYNNEI. There are 13 residues in the CDR3.

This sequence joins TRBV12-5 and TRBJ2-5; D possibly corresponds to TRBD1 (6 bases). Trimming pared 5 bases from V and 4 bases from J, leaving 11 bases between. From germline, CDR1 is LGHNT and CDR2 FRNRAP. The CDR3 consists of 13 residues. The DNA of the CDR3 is TGTGCTAGTGGTAACAGGGTCCGAGAGACCCAGTACTTC. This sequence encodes CASGNRVRETQYF.

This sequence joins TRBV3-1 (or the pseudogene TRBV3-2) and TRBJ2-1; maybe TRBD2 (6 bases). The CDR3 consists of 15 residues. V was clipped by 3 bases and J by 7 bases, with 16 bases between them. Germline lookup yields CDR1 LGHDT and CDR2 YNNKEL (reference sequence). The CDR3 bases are TGTGCCAGCAGCCAGGGACTGATTTCTGCAAATGAGCAGTTCTTC. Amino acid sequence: CASSQGLISANEQFF.